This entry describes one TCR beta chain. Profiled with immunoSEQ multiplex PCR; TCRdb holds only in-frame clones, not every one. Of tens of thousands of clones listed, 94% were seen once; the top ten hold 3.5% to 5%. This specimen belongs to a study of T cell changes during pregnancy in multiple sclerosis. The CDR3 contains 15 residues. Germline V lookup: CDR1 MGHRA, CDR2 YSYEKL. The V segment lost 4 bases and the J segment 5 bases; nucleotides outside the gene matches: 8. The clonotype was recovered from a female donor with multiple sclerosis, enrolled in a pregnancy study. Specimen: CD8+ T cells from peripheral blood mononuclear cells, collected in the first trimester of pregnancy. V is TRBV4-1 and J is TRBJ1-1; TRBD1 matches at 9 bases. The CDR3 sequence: CASSPGDRVGTEAFF. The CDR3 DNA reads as TGCGCCAGCAGCCCCGGGGACAGGGTTGGAACTGAAGCTTTCTTT.